This paragraph reports one T cell receptor (beta chain). The record originates from a study of beta chain features in type 1 diabetes. About 110 mL of blood, on average, came from one heparinised draw per donor. cDNA synthesis used the whole RNA isolate, giving expressed TCRB sequences. Repertoires were generated with immunoSEQ multiplex PCR, while TCRdb's copy carries only in-frame clones and drops some. The sample has under 400,000 clones; around 20% are singletons. The TCR originated in a woman younger than 30 in good health. The sequencing sample was made of naive CD4+ T cells from blood.

The CDR3 DNA reads TGTGCCAGCAGCTCACGGGAGACCCAGTACTTC. This sequence encodes CASSSRETQYF. This sequence joins TRBV7-9 and TRBJ2-5, with D uncertain. Trimming took 4 bases from V and 5 from J, leaving 5 bases between them. From germline, CDR1 is SEHNR and CDR2 FQNEAQ (reference sequence). This CDR3 region has 11 residues.